These 12 T cell receptor beta chains were all obtained from the same sample, sequenced in a study of chemoradiotherapy in HPV16-positive cancers (dated by TCRdb to between 2021 and 2024). Libraries were built with the immunoSEQ multiplex PCR assay. TCRdb took over this immuneACCESS table, retaining in-frame rearrangements with V and J assigned. Such tables are incomplete; in checked studies, under half of the missing clones stem from an unresolved V gene, and the remainder is unexplained. The sample records about 27,000 clones, nearly 95% of which are singletons. The biggest ten clones account for under 20% of the sample. The sequenced sample was blood, obtained from a patient who underwent chemoradiotherapy. The receptors come from a human donor with HPV-associated anogenital cancer.

The chain recombines TRBV18 with TRBJ1-2, with D tentatively TRBD1 (6 bases). Germline loops: CDR1 KGHSH, CDR2 LQKENI. This CDR3 has 15 amino acids. V shed 7 bases and J shed 4 bases, with 19 bases lying between them. In DNA, the CDR3 is TGTGCCAGCTTTGAAAGGGACACCTCAGGCTATGGCTACACCTTC. This gives the protein CASFERDTSGYGYTF.

The chain uses TRBV6-5 and TRBJ2-7; D possibly matches TRBD1 or TRBD2 (5 bases each). Germline CDR1 MNHEY, CDR2 SVGAGI. The CDR3 loop spans 14 amino acids. Trimming left V 5 bases short and J 7 bases short, with 18 bases between. The CDR3 reads CASSPQGAVWEQYF. CDR3 in DNA: TGTGCCAGCAGTCCGCAGGGAGCGGTATGGGAGCAGTACTTC.

The rearrangement uses TRBV11-2 and TRBJ2-5; D is ambiguous. Trimming took off 5 bases at V and 3 bases at J, with 10 bases between the two ends. The V gene's germline CDR1 is SGHAT and CDR2 FQNNGV. There are 13 residues in the CDR3. Here the CDR3 reads CASSKHLEETQYF. CDR3 bases: TGTGCCAGCAGCAAGCATTTGGAAGAGACCCAGTACTTC.

The CDR3 region is CSVEGIRQGGNTEAFF. CDR3 bases: TGCAGCGTTGAAGGAATTAGACAGGGGGGGAACACTGAAGCTTTCTTT. The genes are TRBV29-1 and TRBJ1-1, with 9 bases identical to TRBD1. CDR1 SQVTM and CDR2 ANQGSEA come from the germline V gene. CDR3 length: 16 amino acids. Unmatched junction bases numbered 7, after V lost 1 base and J lost 1 base.

The CDR3 reads CATSRDRVNQETQYF. CDR3 DNA sequence: TGTGCCACCAGCAGAGATAGGGTCAACCAAGAGACCCAGTACTTC. The chain recombines TRBV15 with TRBJ2-5; D not certain. The germline CDR1 and CDR2 sequences are LNHNV and YYDKDF (reference sequence). The V and J ends lost 0 bases and 0 bases respectively, with 8 bases between them. This CDR3 is built from 15 residues. The full variable domain, with the rest looked up from reference TRBV15 and TRBJ2-5, is DAMVIQNPRYQVTQFGKPVTLSCSQTLNHNVMYWYQQKSSQAPKLLFHYYDKDFNNEADTPDNFQSRRPNTSFCFLDIRSPGLGDTAMYLCATSRDRVNQETQYFGPGTRLLVL.

This clone has only a few counts. The gene calls are TRBV6-1 and TRBJ1-2; D is ambiguous. CDR1 and CDR2 from the germline V gene are MNHNS and SASEGT. The CDR3 is made up of 12 amino acids. The V gene lost 3 bases and the J gene lost 5 bases, with 7 bases spanning the gap. CDR3 sequence reads: CASSDFYYGYTF. The CDR3 DNA follows: TGTGCCAGCAGTGACTTCTATTATGGCTACACCTTC.

The V gene is TRBV5-1, the J gene TRBJ2-5; TRBD2 matches at 10 bases. Germline CDR1 SGHRS, CDR2 YFSETQ. The CDR3 runs 17 residues. The ends lost 4 bases at V and 0 bases at J; junction bases unmatched: 9. CDR3 residues: CASSPGLAVRDQETQYF. The CDR3 nucleotides are TGCGCCAGCAGCCCCGGACTAGCGGTCAGGGACCAAGAGACCCAGTACTTC.

This clone was observed once. The rearrangement uses TRBV18 and TRBJ2-4, with D tentatively TRBD1 (6 bases). CDR1 is KGHSH, CDR2 LQKENI, per germline. With 6 bases removed from V and 5 bases from J, the gap between germline ends came to 14 bases. There are 14 residues in the CDR3. CDR3 residues: CASSPKTGENIQYF. CDR3 in DNA: TGTGCCAGCTCCCCGAAGACAGGAGAAAACATTCAGTACTTC.

This clone was seen more than once but under ten times. The chain has TRBV5-5 and TRBJ2-7; perhaps TRBD2 as D (6 bases). Germline-derived CDR1 and CDR2 are SGHKS and YYEKEE (reference sequence). V was trimmed by 0 bases and J by 3 bases, leaving 16 bases between them. The CDR3 loop spans 16 amino acids. The CDR3 here is CASSLVIGQGGYEQYF. As DNA, the CDR3 is TGTGCCAGCAGCTTGGTAATTGGGCAGGGAGGCTACGAGCAGTACTTC.

J is TRBJ1-4 and V is TRBV7-2; possible D gene TRBD1, 5 bases. V lost 2 bases, J lost 10 bases, and 20 bases lay in between. Germline-derived CDR1 and CDR2 are SGHTA and FQGNSA. The CDR3 runs to 16 residues. CDR3: CASSLISEGRARKLFF. The CDR3 DNA is TGTGCCAGCAGCTTAATTAGTGAGGGGAGGGCGCGAAAACTGTTTTTT.

This chain connects TRBV18 to TRBJ2-2; 9 positions match TRBD1. In germline, CDR1 is KGHSH, CDR2 LQKENI. J gave up 2 bases and V 5 bases, and 6 bases lay outside the gene matches. This CDR3 is 16 amino acids long. This CDR3 reads CASSAGTGPNTGELFF. As DNA, the CDR3 is TGTGCCAGCTCAGCCGGGACAGGGCCAAACACCGGGGAGCTGTTTTTT.

J is TRBJ2-5 and V is TRBV23-1; D is possibly TRBD1 or TRBD2 (5 bases each). TRBV23-1 is an ORF, with its function uncertain. The CDR3 runs 17 residues. V was shortened by 3 bases and J by 1 base, with 18 bases between the two germline ends. The CDR3 sequence: CASSHIPGRWIQETQYF. CDR3 DNA sequence: TGCGCCAGCAGTCATATACCGGGACGTTGGATCCAAGAGACCCAGTACTTC.